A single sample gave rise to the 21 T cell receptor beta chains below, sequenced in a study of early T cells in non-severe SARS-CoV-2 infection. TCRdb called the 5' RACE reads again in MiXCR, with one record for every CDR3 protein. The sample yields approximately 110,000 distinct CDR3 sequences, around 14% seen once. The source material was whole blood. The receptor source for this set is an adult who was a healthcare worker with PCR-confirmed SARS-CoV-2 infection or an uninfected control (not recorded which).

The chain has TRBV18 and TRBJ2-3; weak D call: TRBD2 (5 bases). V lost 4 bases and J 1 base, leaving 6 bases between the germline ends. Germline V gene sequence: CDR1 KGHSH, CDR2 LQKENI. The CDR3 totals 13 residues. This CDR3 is CASSRRRTDTQYF. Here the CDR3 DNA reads TGTGCCAGCTCACGGAGGCGCACAGATACGCAGTATTTT.

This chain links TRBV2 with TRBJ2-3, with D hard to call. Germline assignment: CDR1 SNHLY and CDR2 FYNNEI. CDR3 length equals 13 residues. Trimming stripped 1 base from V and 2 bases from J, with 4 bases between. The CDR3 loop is CASSEETTDTQYF. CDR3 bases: TGTGCCAGCAGTGAAGAAACCACAGATACGCAGTATTTT.

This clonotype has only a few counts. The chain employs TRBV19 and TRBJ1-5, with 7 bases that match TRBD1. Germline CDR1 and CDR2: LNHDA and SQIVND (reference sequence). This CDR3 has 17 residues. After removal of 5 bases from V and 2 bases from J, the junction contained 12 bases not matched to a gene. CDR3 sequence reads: CASSPRGTPTRNQPQHF. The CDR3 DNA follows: TGTGCCAGTAGTCCCAGGGGGACCCCTACGCGCAATCAGCCCCAGCATTTT.

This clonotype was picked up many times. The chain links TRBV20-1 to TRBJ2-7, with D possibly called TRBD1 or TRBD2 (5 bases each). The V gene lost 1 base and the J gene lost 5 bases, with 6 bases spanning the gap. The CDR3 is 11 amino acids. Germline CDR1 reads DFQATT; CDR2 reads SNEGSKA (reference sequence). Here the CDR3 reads CSARGGNEQYF. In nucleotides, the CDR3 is TGCAGTGCTAGAGGGGGGAACGAGCAGTACTTC.

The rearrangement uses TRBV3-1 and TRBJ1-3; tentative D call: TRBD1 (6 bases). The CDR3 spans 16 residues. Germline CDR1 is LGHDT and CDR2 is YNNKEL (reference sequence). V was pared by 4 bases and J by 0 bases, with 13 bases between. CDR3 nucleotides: TGTGCCAGCAGCCGGATACAGGGCGCCTCTGGAAACACCATATATTTT. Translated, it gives CASSRIQGASGNTIYF. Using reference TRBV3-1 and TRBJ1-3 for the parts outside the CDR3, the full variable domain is DTAVSQTPKYLVTQMGNDKSIKCEQNLGHDTMYWYKQDSKKFLKIMFSYNNKELIINETVPNRFSPKSPDKAHLNLHINSLELGDSAVYFCASSRIQGASGNTIYFGEGSWLTVV.

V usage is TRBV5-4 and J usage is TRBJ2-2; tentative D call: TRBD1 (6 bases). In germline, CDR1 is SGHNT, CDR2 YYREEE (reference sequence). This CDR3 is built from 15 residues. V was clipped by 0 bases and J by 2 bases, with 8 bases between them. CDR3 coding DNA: TGTGCCAGCAGCTTGGACAGGGCCAACACCGGGGAGCTGTTTTTT. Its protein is CASSLDRANTGELFF.

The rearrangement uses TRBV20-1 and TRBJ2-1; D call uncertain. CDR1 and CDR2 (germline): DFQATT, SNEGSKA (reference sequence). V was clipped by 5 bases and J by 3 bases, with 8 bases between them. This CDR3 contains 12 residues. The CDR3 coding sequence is TGCAGTGCTCAGAGCGACTACAATGAGCAGTTCTTC. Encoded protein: CSAQSDYNEQFF.

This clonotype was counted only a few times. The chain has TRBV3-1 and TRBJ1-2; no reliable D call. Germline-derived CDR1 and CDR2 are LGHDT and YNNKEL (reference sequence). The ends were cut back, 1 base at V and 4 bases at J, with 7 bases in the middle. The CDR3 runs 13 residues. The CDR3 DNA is TGTGCCAGCAGCCAAGGGACTTTCTATGGCTACACCTTC. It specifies CASSQGTFYGYTF. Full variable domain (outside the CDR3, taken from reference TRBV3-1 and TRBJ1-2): DTAVSQTPKYLVTQMGNDKSIKCEQNLGHDTMYWYKQDSKKFLKIMFSYNNKELIINETVPNRFSPKSPDKAHLNLHINSLELGDSAVYFCASSQGTFYGYTFGSGTRLTVV.

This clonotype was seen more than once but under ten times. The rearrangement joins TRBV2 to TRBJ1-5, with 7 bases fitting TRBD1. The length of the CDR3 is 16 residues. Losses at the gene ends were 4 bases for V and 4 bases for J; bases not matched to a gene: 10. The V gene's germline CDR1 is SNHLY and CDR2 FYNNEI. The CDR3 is CASSVIGTAKNQPQHF. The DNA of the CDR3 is TGTGCCAGCAGTGTAATCGGGACAGCTAAGAATCAGCCCCAGCATTTT.

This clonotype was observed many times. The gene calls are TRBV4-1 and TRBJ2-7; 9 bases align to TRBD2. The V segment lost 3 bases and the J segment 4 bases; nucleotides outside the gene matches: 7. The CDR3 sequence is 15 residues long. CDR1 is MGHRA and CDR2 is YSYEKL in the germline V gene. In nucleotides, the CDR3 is TGCGCCAGCAGCCATAATAGCGGGGGAACTTACGAGCAGTACTTC. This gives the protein CASSHNSGGTYEQYF.

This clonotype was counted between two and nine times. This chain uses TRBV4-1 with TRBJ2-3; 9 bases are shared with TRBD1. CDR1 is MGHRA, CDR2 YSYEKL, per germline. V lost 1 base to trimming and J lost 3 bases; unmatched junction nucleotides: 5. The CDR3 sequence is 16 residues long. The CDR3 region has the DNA TGCGCCAGCAGCCAAGGGGACAGGGTGTTAACAGATACGCAGTATTTT. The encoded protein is CASSQGDRVLTDTQYF.

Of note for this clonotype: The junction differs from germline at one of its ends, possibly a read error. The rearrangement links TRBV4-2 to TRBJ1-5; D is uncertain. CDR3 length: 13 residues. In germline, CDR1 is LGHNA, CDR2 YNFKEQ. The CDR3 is CASSQEPDQHQHF. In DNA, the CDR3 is TGTGCCAGCAGCCAAGAGCCGGATCAGCACCAGCATTTT.

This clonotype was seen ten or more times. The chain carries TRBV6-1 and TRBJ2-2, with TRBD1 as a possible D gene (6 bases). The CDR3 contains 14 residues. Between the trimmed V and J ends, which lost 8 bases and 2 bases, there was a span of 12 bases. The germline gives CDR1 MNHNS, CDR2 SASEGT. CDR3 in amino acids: CASLAQGNTGELFF. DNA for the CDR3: TGTGCCAGCCTAGCACAGGGTAACACCGGGGAGCTGTTTTTT.

In nucleotides, the CDR3 is TGTGCCAGCAGCGTTACCCCCACGGATGGAAACACCATATATTTT. This sequence encodes CASSVTPTDGNTIYF. The chain has TRBV9 and TRBJ1-3; D gene ambiguous. V lost 2 bases, J lost 3 bases, and 12 bases lay in between. The germline gives CDR1 SGDLS, CDR2 YYNGEE. This CDR3 region has 15 residues.

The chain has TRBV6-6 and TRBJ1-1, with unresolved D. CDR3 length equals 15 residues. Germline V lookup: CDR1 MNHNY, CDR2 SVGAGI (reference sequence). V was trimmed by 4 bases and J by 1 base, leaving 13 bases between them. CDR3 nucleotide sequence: TGTGCCAGCAGTTCCCCGGAGACGGCGAACACTGAAGCTTTCTTT. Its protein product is CASSSPETANTEAFF.

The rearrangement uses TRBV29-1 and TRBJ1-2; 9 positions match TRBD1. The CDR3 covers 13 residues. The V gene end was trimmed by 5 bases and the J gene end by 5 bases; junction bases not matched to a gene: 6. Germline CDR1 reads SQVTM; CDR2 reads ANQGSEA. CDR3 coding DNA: TGCAGCGTTACACAGGACAGGGGATATGGCTACACCTTC. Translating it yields CSVTQDRGYGYTF. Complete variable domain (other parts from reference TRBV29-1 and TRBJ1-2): SAVISQKPSRDICQRGTSLTIQCQVDSQVTMMFWYRQQPGQSLTLIATANQGSEATYESGFVIDKFPISRPNLTFSTLTVSNMSPEDSSIYLCSVTQDRGYGYTFGSGTRLTVV.

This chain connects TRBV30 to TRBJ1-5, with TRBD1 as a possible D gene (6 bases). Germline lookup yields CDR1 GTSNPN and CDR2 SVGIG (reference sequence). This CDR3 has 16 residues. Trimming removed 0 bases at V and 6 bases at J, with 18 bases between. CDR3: CAWSVRFGRGSQPQHF. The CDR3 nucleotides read TGTGCCTGGAGTGTACGTTTTGGCAGGGGAAGTCAGCCCCAGCATTTT.

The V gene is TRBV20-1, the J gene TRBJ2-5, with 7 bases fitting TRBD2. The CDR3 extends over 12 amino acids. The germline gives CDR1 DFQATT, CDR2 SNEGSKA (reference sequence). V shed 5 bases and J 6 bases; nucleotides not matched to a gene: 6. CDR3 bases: TGCAGTGCTGGCCGGGACTACAAGACCCAGTACTTC. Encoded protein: CSAGRDYKTQYF.

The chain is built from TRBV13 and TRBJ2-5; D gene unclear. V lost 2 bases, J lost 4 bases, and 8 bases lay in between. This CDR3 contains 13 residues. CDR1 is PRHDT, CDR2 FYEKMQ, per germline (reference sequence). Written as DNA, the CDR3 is TGTGCCAGCAGCTTACCAGGTCGAGAGACCCAGTACTTC. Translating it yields CASSLPGRETQYF.

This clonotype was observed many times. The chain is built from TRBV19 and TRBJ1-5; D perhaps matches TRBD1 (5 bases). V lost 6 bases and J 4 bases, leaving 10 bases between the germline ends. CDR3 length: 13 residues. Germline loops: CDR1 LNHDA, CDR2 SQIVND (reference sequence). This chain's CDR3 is CASSDSSNQPQHF. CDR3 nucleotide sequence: TGTGCCAGTAGCGACAGCTCAAATCAGCCCCAGCATTTT.

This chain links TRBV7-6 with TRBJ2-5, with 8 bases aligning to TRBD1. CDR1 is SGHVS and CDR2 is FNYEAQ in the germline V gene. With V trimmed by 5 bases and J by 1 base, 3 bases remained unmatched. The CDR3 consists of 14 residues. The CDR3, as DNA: TGTGCCAGCAGCCCCGACAGGGGCCAAGAGACCCAGTACTTC. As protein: CASSPDRGQETQYF. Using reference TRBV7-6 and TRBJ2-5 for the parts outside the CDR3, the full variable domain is GAGVSQSPRYKVTKRGQDVALRCDPISGHVSLYWYRQALGQGPEFLTYFNYEAQQDKSGLPNDRFSAERPEGSISTLTIQRTEQRDSAMYRCASSPDRGQETQYFGPGTRLLVL.